This T cell receptor (beta chain) stems from a study of T-cell memory formation after mild COVID-19. Whole-study context: Among the donors, TCR clusters were largely specific to each donor. Study-wide results and limits: Largely, contracting CD4+ clones fell within CM and EM, and contracting CD8+ clones within EMRA. Nothing confirmed that second-wave clones peaking on day 37 were specific for SARS-CoV-2. Day 15 to 85 contractors were CD4/CD8 balanced; later expanders leaned CD4+.

V lost 1 base to trimming and J lost 1 base; unmatched junction nucleotides: 0. Germline lookup yields CDR1 SGDLS and CDR2 YYNGEE. This CDR3 is built from 16 residues. A word on this clonotype: Its antigen is as yet unknown.

Via MiXCR, TCRdb re-called the 5' RACE reads, giving one row per CDR3 protein. Seen here are over 150,000 distinct CDR3 sequences, under 15% observed once, and the top ten hold approximately 3.3%. Sequencing was performed on PBMCs or a T cell subset sorted from them (not recorded which). The source of this sequence is a young man who had mild COVID-19 (a few samples of this study predate the infection). Cell type and time point are not known. The chain combines TRBV9 with TRBJ2-2, with 11 bases lining up with TRBD2. This CDR3 is CASSVLAGGNTGELFF. The DNA for the CDR3 is TGTGCCAGCAGCGTACTAGCGGGGGGGAACACCGGGGAGCTGTTTTTT. Drawing the rest from reference TRBV9 and TRBJ2-2, the complete variable domain is DSGVTQTPKHLITATGQRVTLRCSPRSGDLSVYWYQQSLDQGLQFLIQYYNGEERAKGNILERFSAQQFPDLHSELNLSSLELGDSALYFCASSVLAGGNTGELFFGEGSRLTVL.